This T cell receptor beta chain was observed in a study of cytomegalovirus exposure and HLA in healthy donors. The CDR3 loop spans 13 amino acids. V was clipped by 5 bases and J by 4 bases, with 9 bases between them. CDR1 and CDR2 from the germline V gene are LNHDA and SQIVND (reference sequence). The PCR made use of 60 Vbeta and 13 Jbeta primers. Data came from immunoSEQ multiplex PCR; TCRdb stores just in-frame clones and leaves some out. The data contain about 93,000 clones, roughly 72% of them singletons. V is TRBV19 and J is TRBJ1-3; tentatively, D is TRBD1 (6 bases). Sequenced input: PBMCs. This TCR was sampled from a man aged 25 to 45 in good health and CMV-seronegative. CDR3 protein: CASSSTGGNTIYF. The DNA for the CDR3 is TGTGCCAGTAGTTCGACAGGAGGAAACACCATATATTTT.